A single sample gave rise to the 29 T cell receptor beta chains below, sequenced in a study of T cell repertoires in ileal Crohn's disease. Profiling relied on immunoSEQ multiplex PCR, and the TCRdb table lists in-frame clones only, not all of them. Among about 5,400 clones, 82% were seen once, and the ten largest hold 20% to 25%. Regarding time point: inflamed ileum from the surgical specimen. The material sequenced was ileal tissue. These receptors were collected from an adult with Crohn's disease.

V gene TRBV25-1 combines with J gene TRBJ1-1; possible D gene TRBD1, 6 bases. CDR1 and CDR2 (germline): MGHDK, SYGVNS. This CDR3 has 13 residues. Trimming pared 3 bases from V and 5 bases from J, leaving 10 bases between. CDR3 nucleotides: TGTGCCAGCAGTGAGCGGACAGTAACTGAAGCTTTCTTT. It yields the protein CASSERTVTEAFF.

The chain has TRBV30 and TRBJ1-6; D is undetermined. This CDR3 is built from 15 residues. CDR1 is GTSNPN and CDR2 is SVGIG in the germline V gene (reference sequence). V was trimmed by 0 bases and J by 2 bases, leaving 8 bases between them. The CDR3 sequence is CAWSVGGAYNSPLHF. CDR3 bases: TGTGCCTGGAGTGTGGGTGGGGCCTATAATTCACCCCTCCACTTT.

Remarks on this clone: The same CDR3 arises from other DNA sequences in this sample as well. DNA of the CDR3: TGTGCCATCAGTGAGCCAGGGGGCTGGGGAAACATTCAGTACTTC. Encoded protein: CAISEPGGWGNIQYF. The rearrangement links TRBV10-3 to TRBJ2-4, with 8 bases aligning to TRBD1. The length of the CDR3 is 15 residues. The germline CDR1 and CDR2 sequences are ENHRY and SYGVKD. Trimming removed 2 bases from V and 6 bases from J; junction bases left unmatched: 6.

The chain combines TRBV9 with TRBJ1-6, with D uncertain. The CDR3 loop spans 15 amino acids. CDR1 and CDR2 (germline): SGDLS, YYNGEE. Between the trimmed V and J ends, which lost 3 bases and 8 bases, there was a span of 15 bases. The chain's CDR3 is CASSAAQPRDSPLHF. CDR3 nucleotides: TGTGCCAGCAGCGCAGCTCAGCCGAGGGATTCACCCCTCCACTTT.

V and J are TRBV6-1 and TRBJ1-2, with D unresolved. Per germline, CDR1 MNHNS and CDR2 SASEGT. The CDR3 has 15 residues. V was shortened by 6 bases and J by 5 bases, with 19 bases between the two germline ends. CDR3 amino acids: CASRESQVPSYGYTF. DNA for the CDR3: TGTGCCAGCAGAGAATCCCAAGTACCCTCTTATGGCTACACCTTC.

The V and J genes are TRBV9 and TRBJ1-2, with TRBD1 matching over 8 bases. This CDR3 spans 15 amino acids. Trimming took 0 bases from V and 4 from J; bases not matched to a gene: 5. Germline V CDR1 and CDR2: SGDLS, YYNGEE. CDR3 in amino acids: CASSVEGQGFYGYTF. The CDR3 nucleotides are TGTGCCAGCAGCGTAGAAGGACAGGGTTTCTATGGCTACACCTTC.

The rearrangement links TRBV14 to TRBJ2-3, with TRBD2 matching 8 bases. This CDR3 is built from 14 residues. Germline trimming cut 1 base from V and 6 bases from J; bases unmatched to any gene: 3. Per germline, CDR1 SGHDN and CDR2 FVKESK. The chain's CDR3 is CASSQGTSPDTQYF. For the CDR3, the DNA is TGTGCCAGCAGCCAAGGGACTAGCCCCGATACGCAGTATTTT.

By its share, this clone is medium-sized. This chain connects TRBV28 to TRBJ2-3; no reliable D call. V was shortened by 8 bases and J by 3 bases, with 3 bases between the two germline ends. The CDR3 has 10 residues. From germline, CDR1 is MDHEN and CDR2 SYDVKM. CDR3 sequence: CASGTDTQYF. CDR3 bases: TGTGCCAGCGGTACAGATACGCAGTATTTT.

The chain combines TRBV7-2 with TRBJ2-7; D gene uncertain. CDR3 length: 11 residues. The germline V gene has CDR1 SGHTA and CDR2 FQGNSA. V was shortened by 6 bases and J by 3 bases, with 6 bases between the two germline ends. The CDR3 bases are TGTGCCAGCAGTTCTAACTACGAGCAGTACTTC. Protein: CASSSNYEQYF.

This clone is large by share. The chain is built from TRBV2 and TRBJ1-2, with D perhaps TRBD1 (6 bases). Germline V gene sequence: CDR1 SNHLY, CDR2 FYNNEI. This CDR3 spans 13 amino acids. With 3 bases removed from V and 4 bases from J, the gap between germline ends came to 9 bases. The CDR3 DNA reads as TGTGCCAGCAGTGAGGACAGAGTCTATGGCTACACCTTC. Its translation is CASSEDRVYGYTF.

This sequence joins TRBV5-1 and TRBJ1-5; TRBD1 agrees at 12 bases. The CDR3 has 17 residues. CDR1 and CDR2 (germline): SGHRS, YFSETQ. Trimming cost V 0 bases and J 6 bases; bases outside gene matches: 7. CDR3 region: CASSLALGQGARQPQHF. The DNA for the CDR3 is TGCGCCAGCAGCTTGGCCTTGGGACAGGGGGCGCGTCAGCCCCAGCATTTT.

The chain recombines TRBV7-3 with TRBJ1-1, with no clear D. The length of the CDR3 is 13 residues. Between the trimmed V and J ends, which lost 3 bases and 4 bases, there was a span of 9 bases. The germline CDR1 and CDR2 sequences are SGHTA and FQGTGA. The CDR3 is CASSLEVTTEAFF. The CDR3 DNA follows: TGTGCCAGCAGCTTGGAGGTGACCACTGAAGCTTTCTTT.

The CDR3 here is CASSLVLGKDTEAFF. The CDR3 nucleotides read TGTGCCAGCAGCCTAGTCCTCGGGAAGGACACTGAAGCTTTCTTT. V is TRBV5-4 and J is TRBJ1-1; D is unresolved. The CDR3 spans 15 residues. The germline gives CDR1 SGHNT, CDR2 YYREEE (reference sequence). V gave up 4 bases and J gave up 3 bases, with 16 bases separating them. Variable domain in full (rest from reference TRBV5-4 and TRBJ1-1): ETGVTQSPTHLIKTRGQQVTLRCSSQSGHNTVSWYQQALGQGPQFIFQYYREEENGRGNFPPRFSGLQFPNYSSELNVNALELDDSALYLCASSLVLGKDTEAFFGQGTRLTVV.

The J gene is TRBJ2-2, the V gene TRBV6-5; 9 bases agree with TRBD1. In germline, CDR1 is MNHEY, CDR2 SVGAGI. There are 15 residues in the CDR3. J was trimmed by 7 bases and V by 6 bases; bases with no gene match: 9. Here the CDR3 reads CASRTTGGAGGELFF. The CDR3 region has the DNA TGTGCCAGCAGAACCACAGGGGGCGCGGGCGGGGAGCTGTTTTTT.

The V call is TRBV2, the J call TRBJ2-1; 9 bases match TRBD2. The CDR3 totals 14 residues. J lost 7 bases, V lost 10 bases, and 11 bases had no gene match. The germline V gene encodes CDR1 SNHLY and CDR2 FYNNEI. The CDR3 region is CATLIAGVTNEQFF. The CDR3 DNA sequence: TGTGCCACCTTAATAGCGGGAGTGACTAATGAGCAGTTCTTC.

This clone was found a few times. This rearrangement joins TRBV28 to TRBJ1-4; unclear D gene. V lost 4 bases to trimming and J lost 5 bases, with 11 bases between them. This CDR3 has 14 amino acids. CDR1 is MDHEN and CDR2 is SYDVKM in the germline V gene. The CDR3 reads CASSSRGENEKLFF. CDR3 nucleotides: TGTGCCAGCAGTTCCCGGGGAGAGAATGAAAAACTGTTTTTT.

The CDR3 loop reads CASSGPGLEQNIQYF. Written as DNA, the CDR3 is TGTGCCAGCAGCGGACCCGGACTAGAGCAAAACATTCAGTACTTC. The rearrangement joins TRBV5-6 to TRBJ2-4, with 7 positions matching TRBD2. Germline CDR1 SGHDT, CDR2 YYEEEE. V shed 4 bases, J shed 5 bases, and the junction held 9 bases outside the gene matches. This CDR3 spans 15 amino acids.

This clone appeared once. This chain uses TRBV6-5 with TRBJ2-5, with 9 positions matching TRBD2. The germline gives CDR1 MNHEY, CDR2 SVGAGI. CDR3 length: 15 amino acids. V shed 2 bases and J 5 bases; nucleotides not matched to a gene: 6. The CDR3, as DNA: TGTGCCAGCAGTTACGCGGGGGGGCCCCGGGAGACCCAGTACTTC. This gives the protein CASSYAGGPRETQYF.

J is TRBJ1-4 and V is TRBV7-2; D may be TRBD1 (5 bases). Deletions cut 5 bases from V and 4 bases from J, with 8 bases between. Germline CDR1 and CDR2: SGHTA and FQGNSA. The CDR3 loop spans 13 amino acids. The CDR3 region has the DNA TGTGCCAGCAGCAGGGGAATTAATGAAAAACTGTTTTTT. Its translation: CASSRGINEKLFF.

The chain is built from TRBV5-1 and TRBJ2-1; TRBD2 is a possible D gene (6 bases). This CDR3 comprises 14 residues. Trimming stripped 0 bases from V and 5 bases from J, with 9 bases between. Germline V CDR1 and CDR2: SGHRS, YFSETQ. CDR3 in DNA: TGCGCCAGCAGCTTGGGGTTAGCGGACAATGAGCAGTTCTTC. This sequence encodes CASSLGLADNEQFF. Full variable domain (remainder filled in from reference TRBV5-1 and TRBJ2-1): KAGVTQTPRYLIKTRGQQVTLSCSPISGHRSVSWYQQTPGQGLQFLFEYFSETQRNKGNFPGRFSGRQFSNSRSEMNVSTLELGDSALYLCASSLGLADNEQFFGPGTRLTVL.

The rearrangement links TRBV6-4 to TRBJ1-2, with a possible D match to TRBD1 (6 bases). V was shortened by 3 bases and J by 4 bases, with 21 bases between the two germline ends. CDR1 and CDR2 (germline): MRHNA, SNTAGT. This CDR3 contains 17 residues. CDR3: CASSDGGSDAEIYGYTF. The CDR3 DNA reads TGTGCCAGCAGTGATGGGGGCAGCGACGCTGAGATCTATGGCTACACCTTC.

The V call is TRBV11-2, the J call TRBJ2-7; 8 bases match TRBD1. Germline V gives CDR1 SGHAT, CDR2 FQNNGV. The CDR3 is 15 amino acids. V lost 5 bases and J lost 7; bases outside the gene matches: 13. The CDR3 here is CASSPGQGYRREQYF. The DNA of the CDR3 is TGTGCCAGCAGCCCCGGACAGGGTTACCGACGGGAGCAGTACTTC.

This clone was found once. The chain has TRBV30 and TRBJ2-1; D gene uncertain. Trimming stripped 1 base from V and 4 bases from J, with 8 bases between. This CDR3 is 13 amino acids long. Looked up from germline, CDR1 is GTSNPN and CDR2 is SVGIG (reference sequence). The DNA for the CDR3 is TGTGCCTGGAGTGCCGCTCAGTACAATGAGCAGTTCTTC. Residues: CAWSAAQYNEQFF. Full variable domain (remainder filled in from reference TRBV30 and TRBJ2-1): SQTIHQWPATLVQPVGSPLSLECTVEGTSNPNLYWYRQAAGRGLQLLFYSVGIGQISSEVPQNLSASRPQDRQFILSSKKLLLSDSGFYLCAWSAAQYNEQFFGPGTRLTVL.

This clone has more than one count but fewer than ten. V is TRBV6-5 and J is TRBJ1-1; D is ambiguous. Germline V gene lookup returns CDR1 MNHEY and CDR2 SVGAGI. Deletions cut 4 bases from V and 0 bases from J, with 6 bases between. CDR3 length: 13 residues. In DNA, the CDR3 is TGTGCCAGCAGTTCCCCGATGAACACTGAAGCTTTCTTT. Protein product: CASSSPMNTEAFF.

The chain has TRBV13 and TRBJ1-1; 9 bases are a match to TRBD1. In germline, CDR1 is PRHDT, CDR2 FYEKMQ (reference sequence). This CDR3 comprises 16 residues. Unmatched junction bases numbered 9, after V lost 2 bases and J lost 5 bases. As DNA, the CDR3 is TGTGCCAGCAGCTTATACACACTCGACAGGGGGACTGAAGCTTTCTTT. Its protein is CASSLYTLDRGTEAFF.

The J gene is TRBJ2-1, the V gene TRBV10-1, with TRBD2 matching over 8 bases. This CDR3 region has 15 residues. The J segment lost 10 bases and the V segment lost 2 bases, leaving 10 bases of the junction unmatched. Germline V gives CDR1 WNHNN, CDR2 SYGVQD (reference sequence). CDR3 protein: CASSETSGGQEEQFF. CDR3 DNA sequence: TGCGCCAGCAGTGAGACTAGCGGTGGCCAAGAGGAGCAGTTCTTC.

The chain recombines TRBV7-9 with TRBJ1-2; D is unclear. The CDR3 is 12 amino acids. CDR1 is SEHNR and CDR2 is FQNEAQ in the germline V gene (reference sequence). Between the trimmed V and J ends, which lost 4 bases and 5 bases, there was a span of 8 bases. Here the CDR3 DNA reads TGTGCCAGCAGCTCGGGTTCTTATGGCTACACCTTC. Translated: CASSSGSYGYTF.

This clone showed up just a few times. The chain has TRBV5-6 and TRBJ2-5; tentatively, D is TRBD1 (5 bases). The CDR3 spans 17 residues. V shed 0 bases and J shed 0 bases, with 15 bases lying between them. Germline assignment: CDR1 SGHDT and CDR2 YYEEEE. CDR3 loop: CASSLAQGITYQETQYF. CDR3 nucleotides: TGTGCCAGCAGCTTGGCCCAGGGAATTACATACCAAGAGACCCAGTACTTC.

Concerning this clone itself: A junction boundary mismatches the germline segment, possibly from a read error. The genes are TRBV7-3 and TRBJ2-3, with D possibly TRBD1 on 6 matching bases. Germline loops: CDR1 SGHTA, CDR2 FQGTGA. The CDR3 extends over 12 amino acids. The CDR3 here is CASSFSGAPTNF. For the CDR3, the DNA is TGTGCCAGCAGCTTCTCAGGGGCTCCCACGAATTTT.